The clone carrying this T cell receptor (beta chain) has only a few counts. Its antigen remains unknown. TCRdb recomputed calls from the RT-PCR reads with MiXCR, one row per CDR3 protein. The sample lists about 800,000 distinct CDR3 sequences; over 20% were seen once. The length of the CDR3 is 15 residues. Deletions cut 1 base from V and 9 bases from J, with 13 bases between. This entry is derived from a study of response to subunit inactivated influenza vaccine. General study points: The authors put forward the suggestion that each seasonal influenza vaccination may bring in only a limited number of new T cells.

This specimen consisted of PBMCs from blood, obtained roughly 5 days after vaccination. The chain uses TRBV12-3 or TRBV12-4 and TRBJ1-6; possibly TRBD1 for D (5 bases). The receptor was derived from a man aged 45-65 years who received an inactivated influenza vaccine. CDR3 in amino acids: CASSLGSGTGSPLHF. In DNA, the CDR3 is TGTGCCAGCAGTTTAGGTTCAGGGACGGGTTCACCCCTCCACTTT.